This TCR beta chain came from a study of regulatory T cells in long-lasting Graves disease (TCRdb year 2021). Regarding the complete study: Newly diagnosed Graves' disease patients had taken antithyroid drugs for less than 3 months. The study was conducted in China and was registered as a clinical trial. Patients with persistent Graves' disease were compared with patients with newly diagnosed Graves' disease using TCR sequencing and RNA sequencing of peripheral blood. TCR sequencing covered about 13 persistent and around 20 newly diagnosed Graves' disease patients, 33 samples in total. General findings and caveats noted by the study authors: A larger number of public clonotypes was shared among persistent patients (approximately 2,500) than among newly diagnosed patients (roughly 980). Compared with newly diagnosed patients, patients with persistent Graves' disease had lower TCR Shannon entropy and fewer highly expanded clones, which suggests clonal expansion. As a limitation, the authors acknowledged that the small sample size may reduce accuracy. Only the TCR beta chain was sequenced and analyzed. TRBV28, TRBJ1-2 and TRBJ2-5 were preferentially used in persistent disease, while TRBV20-1 and TRBJ2-1 were favored in newly diagnosed disease. Because the primary lesion, thyroid tissue, could not be accessed, the study looked at peripheral blood alone.

Preparation of the library involved multiplex PCR. The sequencer was an Illumina HiSeq 4000. CDR3 regions were amplified by Arm-PCR with iRepertoire HTBI primers to construct TCR beta libraries. PCR products were gel purified before sequencing. The paper's processing steps were these. Gene usage analysis of CDR3 amino acid clonotypes relied on the 60 to 65 TRBV and around 13 TRBJ segments identified across samples. COPE and FqMerger were used to merge the filtered high-quality paired reads into contigs. Contigs were aligned with BLAST to IMGT TRBV, TRBD and TRBJ reference genes, and CDR3 was defined per IMGT. Highly expanded clones were defined as clonotypes with a frequency above 0.1%. Shannon entropy served as the measure of repertoire diversity, while the Gini coefficient captured V-J evenness. Clonotypes shared by more than one individual were considered public. TCRdb reprocessing: public reads trimmed at Q25 with fastp, clones called with MiXCR, in-frame beta chains kept. Identical CDR3 proteins give one entry, which carries the most common genes and DNA. TCRdb's processing, not the study's, gives the V and J calls here. Recorded for this sample are 200,000 to 250,000 distinct CDR3 sequences; about 18% of them occurred a single time. In total, the top ten clones hold around 20% of the sample.

Interpreted using the paper, the time point label stands for: newly diagnosed GD, antithyroid drugs for less than 3 months. RNA was extracted from PBMCs in TRIzol for both TCR sequencing and RNA sequencing. Graves' disease was diagnosed according to American Thyroid Association guidelines. Recruitment of patients was carried out at an endocrinology department in Xi'an, China. Each patient gave around 9.2 milliliters of peripheral blood, collected in an EDTA anticoagulant tube. PBMCs were isolated by Ficoll Paque Plus density gradient separation without further T cell sorting. RNA quality was checked with an Agilent 2100 Bioanalyzer and agarose gel, and concentration with a NanoDrop 2000. As for this clonotype: What antigen it recognizes has not been identified. No much larger clone exists at a distance of one base, and base qualities are not known.

Relative to germline, V is missing 5 bases and J is missing 3 bases, with 6 bases of the junction outside any gene match. Measured from the cysteine to the phenylalanine, the CDR3 is 16 residues long. The CDR3 DNA has 48 bases and is translated from base 1. The germline V gene (reference sequence) specifies SGHAT as CDR1 and FQDESV as CDR2. This specimen consisted of peripheral blood mononuclear cells (PBMCs), obtained at new diagnosis, from a patient treated with antithyroid drugs. The chain is assembled from TRBV11-1 and TRBJ2-7, with 14 central nucleotides matching TRBD2. The receptor was derived from a female donor with Graves disease. The nucleotide sequence is given as TGTGCCAGCAGCGAGGGGACTAGCGGGAGAGTCTACGAGCAGTACTTC. Translation gives CASSEGTSGRVYEQYF.